This TCR beta chain was captured in a study of shared clonotypes between healthy human individuals. Study outcomes and limitations: Clonotypes which were not shared had lower generation probabilities than clonotypes that all four donors shared. Estimated richness was generally greater in naive than memory subsets.

Subsets obtained from CD4+ cells comprised CD45RA+ naive and CD45RA-negative memory cells. The authors' processing: Filtering of immunoSEQ junctional sequences could not match full-length read filtering. The data were produced by immunoSEQ multiplex PCR, yet TCRdb's version contains in-frame clones alone and is incomplete. Clone size and the V and J calls come from that table; the DNA yielded D and trimming. Of about 2 million clones detected, about 95% appear once; the ten largest clones hold 0.1% to 0.15%. Germline loops: CDR1 MNHNS, CDR2 SASEGT. V was clipped by 1 base and J by 0 bases, with 12 bases between them. The CDR3 loop spans 16 amino acids. This clone has only one observation. As yet, its antigen is unknown.

The sequence was collected from a young man in good health. J is TRBJ1-2 and V is TRBV6-1; D gene ambiguous. The sample taken for sequencing was naive CD4+ T cells sorted from blood. Subset given: CD45RA+ positively selected. DNA for the CDR3: TGTGCCAGCAGTGAAGATGGGCGGATACCTAACTATGGCTACACCTTC. This sequence encodes CASSEDGRIPNYGYTF.